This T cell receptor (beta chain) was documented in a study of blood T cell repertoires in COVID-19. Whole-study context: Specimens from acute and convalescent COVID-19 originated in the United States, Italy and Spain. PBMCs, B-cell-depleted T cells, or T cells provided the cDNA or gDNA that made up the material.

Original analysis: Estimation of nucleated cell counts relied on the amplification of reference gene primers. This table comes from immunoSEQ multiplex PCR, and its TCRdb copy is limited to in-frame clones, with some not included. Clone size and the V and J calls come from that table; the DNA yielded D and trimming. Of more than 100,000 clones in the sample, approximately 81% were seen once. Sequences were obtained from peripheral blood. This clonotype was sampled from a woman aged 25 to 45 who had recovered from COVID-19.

The CDR3, as DNA: TGCAGTGCTAGTTTCGAGCGGGGGGGCCAGGAGACCCAGTACTTC. It yields the protein CSASFERGGQETQYF. The chain combines TRBV20-1 with TRBJ2-5, with 10 bases matching TRBD2. The trim removed 3 bases at V and 5 bases at J, leaving 9 bases unmatched. The CDR3 spans 15 residues. The germline V gene has CDR1 DFQATT and CDR2 SNEGSKA (reference sequence).